This entry lists 26 T cell receptor beta chains sequenced from one sample in a study of cytomegalovirus exposure and HLA in healthy donors. Profiled with immunoSEQ multiplex PCR; TCRdb holds only in-frame clones, not every one. The sample yields about 160,000 clones, about 95% seen once. Sequencing was performed on PBMCs. These receptors were taken from a young woman in good health and CMV-seronegative.

The chain combines TRBV6-5 with TRBJ2-7; D is perhaps TRBD1 (6 bases). V gave up 6 bases and J gave up 0 bases, with 15 bases separating them. Germline V gives CDR1 MNHEY, CDR2 SVGAGI. The CDR3 is 15 residues long. CDR3 region: CASSAWDTSSYEQYF. In DNA form, the CDR3 reads TGTGCCAGCAGCGCATGGGACACCAGCTCCTACGAGCAGTACTTC.

The V call is TRBV10-2, the J call TRBJ1-2, with D possibly TRBD1 on 5 matching bases. V was pared by 4 bases and J by 4 bases, with 13 bases between. This CDR3 has 14 residues. Germline V lookup: CDR1 WSHSY, CDR2 SAAADI. CDR3 protein: CASSGSGAGYGYTF. CDR3 sequence (DNA): TGCGCCAGCAGTGGTTCTGGGGCTGGCTATGGCTACACCTTC.

The chain joins TRBV19 to TRBJ2-3; TRBD1 matches 9 bases. Germline trimming cut 9 bases from V and 6 bases from J; bases unmatched to any gene: 13. The germline V gene encodes CDR1 LNHDA and CDR2 SQIVND (reference sequence). The CDR3 totals 15 residues. The DNA for the CDR3 is TGTGCCAGCACTCTGGGCACAGGGGGCGCGGATACGCAGTATTTT. Its protein is CASTLGTGGADTQYF.

V gene TRBV7-2 combines with J gene TRBJ2-4; a possible D gene is TRBD1 (6 bases). The CDR3 totals 16 residues. Germline CDR1 SGHTA, CDR2 FQGNSA. V lost 4 bases and J 0 bases, leaving 13 bases between the germline ends. CDR3 region: CASSSGQQLAKNIQYF. The CDR3 DNA follows: TGTGCCAGCAGCTCAGGACAGCAGCTAGCCAAAAACATTCAGTACTTC.

The chain recombines TRBV6-6 with TRBJ1-5, with D perhaps TRBD1 (6 bases). The CDR3 spans 14 residues. Germline loops: CDR1 MNHNY, CDR2 SVGAGI (reference sequence). The ends were cut back, 8 bases at V and 6 bases at J, with 17 bases in the middle. CDR3 region: CASQIPGASQPQHF. CDR3 bases: TGTGCCAGCCAGATTCCAGGGGCGAGTCAGCCCCAGCATTTT.

V usage is TRBV19 and J usage is TRBJ1-1, with D possibly TRBD1 on 5 matching bases. The V end lost 5 bases, the J end lost 7 bases, and 8 bases lay between the germline ends. Germline CDR1 reads LNHDA; CDR2 reads SQIVND (reference sequence). The CDR3 runs to 11 residues. In nucleotides, the CDR3 is TGTGCCAGTAGTCTACAGGTTGAAGCTTTCTTT. This encodes CASSLQVEAFF.

The J gene is TRBJ1-6, the V gene TRBV2; the D gene is possibly TRBD1 (5 bases). Germline V CDR1 and CDR2: SNHLY, FYNNEI. This CDR3 contains 18 residues. Between the trimmed V and J ends, which lost 4 bases and 0 bases, there was a span of 16 bases. CDR3 DNA: TGTGCCAGCAGTGGACAGTACACCTTGGTCTCCTATAATTCACCCCTCCACTTT. The encoded protein is CASSGQYTLVSYNSPLHF.

This CDR3 is CASSIFDSYGYTF. In DNA, the CDR3 is TGTGCCAGTAGTATTTTTGACAGCTATGGCTACACCTTC. The chain uses TRBV19 and TRBJ1-2, with D perhaps TRBD1 (5 bases). Trimming stripped 3 bases from V and 4 bases from J, with 9 bases between. Per germline, CDR1 LNHDA and CDR2 SQIVND (reference sequence). The CDR3 length is 13 residues. The entire variable domain, with the rest obtained from reference TRBV19 and TRBJ1-2, is as follows: DGGITQSPKYLFRKEGQNVTLSCEQNLNHDAMYWYRQDPGQGLRLIYYSQIVNDFQKGDIAEGYSVSREKKESFPLTVTSAQKNPTAFYLCASSIFDSYGYTFGSGTRLTVV.

V gene TRBV7-9 combines with J gene TRBJ1-6; a possible D gene is TRBD1 (6 bases). V lost 5 bases, J lost 8 bases, and 10 bases lay in between. The CDR3 length is 13 residues. Germline V gene data show CDR1 as SEHNR and CDR2 as FQNEAQ (reference sequence). Written as DNA, the CDR3 is TGTGCCAGCAGCGGGCCAGGGGATTCACCCCTCCACTTT. This gives the protein CASSGPGDSPLHF.

The chain couples TRBV7-8 to TRBJ2-5; 9 positions agree with TRBD1. The junction had 7 bases not matched to a gene; V was cut back by 1 base and J by 7 bases. The length of the CDR3 is 15 residues. Germline V gene data show CDR1 as SGHVS and CDR2 as FQNEAQ. Here the CDR3 reads CASSLVPDRGVTQYF. CDR3 nucleotide sequence: TGTGCCAGCAGCTTAGTGCCGGACAGGGGAGTGACCCAGTACTTC. The whole variable domain, remainder taken from reference TRBV7-8 and TRBJ2-5, is GAGVSQSPRYKVAKRGQDVALRCDPISGHVSLFWYQQALGQGPEFLTYFQNEAQLDKSGLPSDRFFAERPEGSVSTLKIQRTQQEDSAVYLCASSLVPDRGVTQYFGPGTRLLVL.

About this clone itself: The junction departs from germline at one end; a sequencing error may be responsible. This sequence joins TRBV30 and TRBJ1-3; possibly TRBD1 for D (6 bases). Germline-derived CDR1 and CDR2 are GTSNPN and SVGIG (reference sequence). The length of the CDR3 is 13 residues. The CDR3 protein is CAWSRQAGNIIYF. CDR3 coding DNA: TGTGCCTGGAGTCGACAGGCCGGAAACATCATATATTTT. Combining the CDR3 with reference TRBV30 and TRBJ1-3 gives the whole variable domain SQTIHQWPATLVQPVGSPLSLECTVEGTSNPNLYWYRQAAGRGLQLLFYSVGIGQISSEVPQNLSASRPQDRQFILSSKKLLLSDSGFYLCAWSRQAGNIIYFGEGSWLTVV.

This chain connects TRBV5-4 to TRBJ2-4; TRBD1 matches 8 bases. This CDR3 is 15 amino acids long. From germline, CDR1 is SGHNT and CDR2 YYREEE (reference sequence). V lost 0 bases, J lost 7 bases, and 6 bases stayed unmatched. CDR3 amino acids: CASSLANRDRNIQYF. CDR3 nucleotide sequence: TGTGCCAGCAGCTTGGCTAACCGGGACAGGAACATTCAGTACTTC.

The V call is TRBV29-1, the J call TRBJ2-5, with D unresolved. Trimming took 1 base from V and 3 from J, leaving 15 bases between them. The length of the CDR3 is 15 residues. Looked up from germline, CDR1 is SQVTM and CDR2 is ANQGSEA. Here the CDR3 reads CSVEVTARQEETQYF. Written as DNA, the CDR3 is TGCAGCGTTGAAGTGACGGCGCGTCAGGAAGAGACCCAGTACTTC. The full variable domain, in which reference TRBV29-1 and TRBJ2-5 provide the parts outside the CDR3, is SAVISQKPSRDICQRGTSLTIQCQVDSQVTMMFWYRQQPGQSLTLIATANQGSEATYESGFVIDKFPISRPNLTFSTLTVSNMSPEDSSIYLCSVEVTARQEETQYFGPGTRLLVL.

This chain uses TRBV11-1 with TRBJ2-7, with a possible D match to TRBD1 (6 bases). This CDR3 spans 13 amino acids. The V end was cut by 5 bases, the J end by 6 bases, with 14 bases between. Germline V gene data show CDR1 as SGHAT and CDR2 as FQDESV (reference sequence). CDR3 nucleotide sequence: TGTGCCAGCAGCCAGATCCAGGGGACCGAGCAGTACTTC. Its protein product is CASSQIQGTEQYF.

The V and J genes are TRBV6-5 and TRBJ2-7; weak D call: TRBD1 (5 bases). The CDR3 spans 12 residues. The germline gives CDR1 MNHEY, CDR2 SVGAGI. Trimming stripped 10 bases from V and 1 base from J, with 11 bases between. The CDR3 nucleotides read TGTGCCACGACAGAACCGTCCTACGAGCAGTACTTC. This gives the protein CATTEPSYEQYF.

This chain joins TRBV5-1 and TRBJ1-4; D not resolved. CDR3 length: 13 amino acids. The V gene's germline CDR1 is SGHRS and CDR2 YFSETQ. The ends were cut back, 4 bases at V and 7 bases at J, with 11 bases in the middle. The CDR3 sequence: CASSREGSEKLFF. In DNA form, the CDR3 reads TGCGCCAGCAGCCGGGAGGGAAGTGAAAAACTGTTTTTT.

This sequence joins TRBV5-1 and TRBJ2-5; D gene uncertain. The V end lost 0 bases, the J end lost 3 bases, and 9 bases lay between the germline ends. Germline V gene sequence: CDR1 SGHRS, CDR2 YFSETQ. The CDR3 length is 14 residues. CDR3 region: CASSLDSKKETQYF. The DNA for the CDR3 is TGCGCCAGCAGCTTGGACAGCAAGAAAGAGACCCAGTACTTC.

V and J are TRBV6-1 and TRBJ2-3; 12 bases line up with TRBD2. CDR1 is MNHNS, CDR2 SASEGT, per germline. CDR3 length: 14 amino acids. Germline trimming cut 9 bases from V and 0 bases from J; bases unmatched to any gene: 1. The CDR3 region has the DNA TGTGCCAGTCTAGCGGGGGGGAGCACAGATACGCAGTATTTT. Protein product: CASLAGGSTDTQYF.

The CDR3 spells CASSTSPGQGDNEQFF. CDR3 coding DNA: TGCGCCAGCAGCACGTCCCCGGGACAGGGGGACAATGAGCAGTTCTTC. This chain uses TRBV5-1 with TRBJ2-1, with 11 bases lining up with TRBD1. The germline gives CDR1 SGHRS, CDR2 YFSETQ. The CDR3 is 16 residues long. V shed 4 bases and J 5 bases; nucleotides not matched to a gene: 8.

The CDR3 sequence: CASSKIASGNTIYF. In nucleotides, the CDR3 is TGTGCCAGCAGCAAGATAGCCTCTGGAAACACCATATATTTT. V usage is TRBV6-5 and J usage is TRBJ1-3; D remains ambiguous. Trimming pared 6 bases from V and 0 bases from J, leaving 9 bases between. The CDR3 covers 14 residues. The germline gives CDR1 MNHEY, CDR2 SVGAGI.

The chain links TRBV6-1 to TRBJ1-2; D possibly corresponds to TRBD1 (5 bases). Germline loops: CDR1 MNHNS, CDR2 SASEGT. Trimming pared 5 bases from V and 4 bases from J, leaving 14 bases between. CDR3 length: 14 amino acids. The CDR3 spells CASSPGWGIYGYTF. The CDR3 DNA follows: TGTGCCAGCAGTCCGGGTTGGGGCATCTATGGCTACACCTTC.

The V and J genes are TRBV30 and TRBJ2-7; 8 positions match TRBD1. With 0 bases clipped from V and 7 bases from J, the junction kept 8 bases outside the gene matches. The CDR3 length is 14 residues. Germline V gene data show CDR1 as GTSNPN and CDR2 as SVGIG (reference sequence). CDR3 sequence (DNA): TGTGCCTGGAGTGTATGGCAGGGGGCGCAAGAGCAGTACTTC. It specifies CAWSVWQGAQEQYF.

The V call is TRBV7-9, the J call TRBJ1-1; tentative D call: TRBD1 (5 bases). The germline V and J ends were trimmed by 5 bases and 5 bases, with 18 bases remaining between them. CDR3 length equals 15 residues. Looked up from germline, CDR1 is SEHNR and CDR2 is FQNEAQ (reference sequence). The CDR3 loop reads CASSPHRSTSTEAFF. Written as DNA, the CDR3 is TGTGCCAGCAGCCCCCACAGGAGCACCTCTACTGAAGCTTTCTTT.

The genes are TRBV29-1 and TRBJ2-1; 10 bases line up with TRBD1. This CDR3 is built from 15 residues. V lost 6 bases and J lost 4; bases outside the gene matches: 9. Germline V CDR1 and CDR2: SQVTM, ANQGSEA. CDR3 sequence (DNA): TGCAGCGTACGAAAACTGGACAGGGGGTACAATGAGCAGTTCTTC. Translation: CSVRKLDRGYNEQFF.

This chain joins TRBV7-9 and TRBJ1-2; a weak D match, TRBD1 (5 bases). Germline values: CDR1 SEHNR, CDR2 FQNEAQ (reference sequence). This CDR3 is built from 14 residues. Trimming cost V 4 bases and J 6 bases, with 15 bases left between them. CDR3 in DNA: TGTGCCAGCAGCTACAGGAGCTCCACCAATGGCTACACCTTC. It codes for CASSYRSSTNGYTF.

The J gene is TRBJ1-4, the V gene TRBV5-4, with 8 bases identical to TRBD1. Germline CDR1 reads SGHNT; CDR2 reads YYREEE (reference sequence). V was pared by 3 bases and J by 7 bases, with 5 bases of the junction left unmatched. There are 14 residues in the CDR3. The CDR3 bases are TGTGCCAGCAGCTATCCAGGGGGCGGTGAAAAACTGTTTTTT. This gives the protein CASSYPGGGEKLFF.